A single sample gave rise to the 26 T cell receptor beta chains below, sequenced in a study of CD8 T cells in Susac syndrome. Random hexamers were used to reverse transcribe about 0.5 to 1 ug of RNA. In TCRdb, the immunoSEQ multiplex PCR reads were re-called with MiXCR into one record per CDR3 protein. The table lists roughly 200,000 distinct CDR3 sequences, just under 95% of them singletons, with 0.099% in the top ten. Specimen: CD4+ T cells from PBMCs. The receptors shown here come from a human donor with Susac syndrome.

This chain connects TRBV20-1 to TRBJ2-1; 12 positions agree with TRBD2. The germline gives CDR1 DFQATT, CDR2 SNEGSKA (reference sequence). Trimming cost V 2 bases and J 8 bases; bases outside gene matches: 4. CDR3 length: 14 amino acids. CDR3 nucleotides: TGCAGTGCTAGACCTAGCGGGGGGGCCGATGAGCAGTTCTTC. It encodes CSARPSGGADEQFF.

This rearrangement joins TRBV12-5 to TRBJ2-3; 12 bases agree with TRBD2. The germline V gene encodes CDR1 LGHNT and CDR2 FRNRAP. The CDR3 contains 16 residues. The trim removed 4 bases at V and 2 bases at J, leaving 4 bases unmatched. The CDR3 spells CASGSGLAGLTDTQYF. The CDR3, as DNA: TGTGCTAGTGGTTCGGGACTAGCGGGCCTCACAGATACGCAGTATTTT.

The V gene is TRBV30, the J gene TRBJ1-1; D not resolved. CDR1 is GTSNPN, CDR2 SVGIG, per germline (reference sequence). Trimming removed 0 bases at V and 10 bases at J, with 15 bases between. This CDR3 is 13 amino acids long. The CDR3 spells CAWSVLGPAGAFF. CDR3 nucleotides: TGTGCCTGGAGTGTACTAGGGCCCGCTGGAGCTTTCTTT.

A single count supports this clonotype. The chain joins TRBV2 to TRBJ2-1, with D possibly matching TRBD2 (6 bases). CDR3 size: 14 residues. The ends were cut back, 9 bases at V and 7 bases at J, with 19 bases in the middle. Germline CDR1 reads SNHLY; CDR2 reads FYNNEI. The CDR3 nucleotides read TGTGCCAGTCAACCACTAGCCTCTTCGAATGAGCAGTTCTTC. It yields the protein CASQPLASSNEQFF.

CDR3 coding DNA: TGTGCCAGCAATCGACGAGCCCAAGAGACCCAGTACTTC. As protein: CASNRRAQETQYF. The chain recombines TRBV2 with TRBJ2-5; D call uncertain. Germline lookup yields CDR1 SNHLY and CDR2 FYNNEI. V was clipped by 7 bases and J by 1 base, with 10 bases between them. The CDR3 has 13 amino acids.

This chain links TRBV7-8 with TRBJ1-5; TRBD1 is a possible D gene (6 bases). The V gene lost 5 bases and the J gene lost 7 bases, with 9 bases spanning the gap. This CDR3 has 12 amino acids. Germline V CDR1 and CDR2: SGHVS, FQNEAQ. The CDR3 loop is CASSRRGQPQHF. CDR3 in DNA: TGTGCCAGCAGCCGCAGGGGCCAGCCCCAGCATTTT.

This chain connects TRBV20-1 to TRBJ1-5; 7 nucleotides agree with TRBD1. Trimming took 0 bases from V and 0 from J; bases not matched to a gene: 8. The germline V gene encodes CDR1 DFQATT and CDR2 SNEGSKA (reference sequence). This CDR3 has 17 amino acids. The DNA of the CDR3 is TGCAGTGCTAGAGATCGAAGGGGGCCCATTAGCAATCAGCCCCAGCATTTT. It specifies CSARDRRGPISNQPQHF.

This chain uses TRBV2 with TRBJ2-3; D not certain. V dropped 2 bases and J dropped 2 bases, with 11 bases sitting between them. The CDR3 spans 15 residues. Germline V gene sequence: CDR1 SNHLY, CDR2 FYNNEI. CDR3 nucleotide sequence: TGTGCCAGCAGTGAAAGGCCCCAAAACACAGATACGCAGTATTTT. Encoded protein: CASSERPQNTDTQYF.

In this sample, this clonotype turned up once. The chain recombines TRBV7-9 with TRBJ2-2; TRBD2 aligns across 10 bases. Trimming took 3 bases from V and 4 from J; bases not matched to a gene: 2. In germline, CDR1 is SEHNR, CDR2 FQNEAQ (reference sequence). This CDR3 contains 15 residues. This CDR3 reads CASSFRTSGTGELFF. CDR3 DNA: TGTGCCAGCAGCTTTCGGACTAGCGGCACCGGGGAGCTGTTTTTT.

The rearrangement links TRBV15 to TRBJ2-1, with D maybe TRBD2 (7 bases). Germline loops: CDR1 LNHNV, CDR2 YYDKDF (reference sequence). V lost 2 bases and J 9 bases, leaving 20 bases between the germline ends. The CDR3 covers 16 residues. Here the CDR3 reads CATSRLGTTGGIEQFF. The CDR3 coding sequence is TGTGCCACCAGCAGACTCGGGACAACGGGGGGAATTGAGCAGTTCTTC. The full variable domain, completed using reference TRBV15 and TRBJ2-1, is DAMVIQNPRYQVTQFGKPVTLSCSQTLNHNVMYWYQQKSSQAPKLLFHYYDKDFNNEADTPDNFQSRRPNTSFCFLDIRSPGLGDTAMYLCATSRLGTTGGIEQFFGPGTRLTVL.

The V call is TRBV24-1, the J call TRBJ2-1; 13 nucleotides agree with TRBD2. This CDR3 comprises 16 residues. V shed 3 bases and J 8 bases; nucleotides not matched to a gene: 6. CDR1 KGHDR and CDR2 SFDVKD come from the germline V gene. CDR3 region: CATSDEGLAGLYEQFF. In DNA form, the CDR3 reads TGTGCCACCAGTGATGAGGGACTAGCGGGACTTTATGAGCAGTTCTTC.

The rearrangement uses TRBV18 and TRBJ2-1, with 7 bases lining up with TRBD2. This CDR3 has 14 amino acids. CDR1 is KGHSH, CDR2 LQKENI, per germline. J gave up 8 bases and V 3 bases, and 7 bases lay outside the gene matches. CDR3 sequence reads: CASSPWEGQHEQFF. The CDR3 DNA is TGTGCCAGCTCACCGTGGGAGGGCCAGCATGAGCAGTTCTTC.

This clonotype was observed a single time. This chain joins TRBV24-1 and TRBJ2-4; D not certain. V lost 5 bases to trimming and J lost 0 bases, with 13 bases between them. The CDR3 covers 16 residues. Germline V lookup: CDR1 KGHDR, CDR2 SFDVKD. The CDR3 protein is CATSASRAGAKNIQYF. The CDR3 nucleotides read TGTGCCACCAGTGCATCTAGGGCAGGAGCCAAAAACATTCAGTACTTC.

This chain joins TRBV18 and TRBJ1-1; D is ambiguous. The CDR3 runs to 13 residues. The germline gives CDR1 KGHSH, CDR2 LQKENI. V was pared by 2 bases and J by 5 bases, with 9 bases between. CDR3 in DNA: TGTGCCAGCTCACCATCGGAATGGACTGAAGCTTTCTTT. The encoded protein is CASSPSEWTEAFF.

DNA for the CDR3: TGTGCCAGCAGCTTAGAGGGGGTTGGCAATTCACCCCTCCACTTT. Translating gives CASSLEGVGNSPLHF. The J gene is TRBJ1-6, the V gene TRBV11-2; a weak D match, TRBD1 (5 bases). V lost 0 bases to trimming and J lost 7 bases, with 10 bases between them. The CDR3 contains 15 residues. Germline CDR1 SGHAT, CDR2 FQNNGV.

This chain joins TRBV28 and TRBJ1-1; D remains ambiguous. V was cut by 2 bases and J by 0 bases, with 7 bases left in between. This CDR3 contains 14 residues. From germline, CDR1 is MDHEN and CDR2 SYDVKM. The CDR3 coding sequence is TGTGCCAGCAGTTTACCAGACATGAACACTGAAGCTTTCTTT. Its protein product is CASSLPDMNTEAFF.

DNA for the CDR3: TGCGCCAGCACGCCCAGTAGCGGTCCAGCGGGATTTTACGAGCAGTACTTC. Its translation is CASTPSSGPAGFYEQYF. The chain carries TRBV5-1 and TRBJ2-7, with 7 positions matching TRBD2. J gave up 4 bases and V 6 bases, and 19 bases lay outside the gene matches. From germline, CDR1 is SGHRS and CDR2 YFSETQ. This CDR3 is 17 amino acids long.

The chain is built from TRBV30 and TRBJ2-7; D is perhaps TRBD2 (5 bases). V shed 3 bases and J shed 0 bases, with 12 bases lying between them. From germline, CDR1 is GTSNPN and CDR2 SVGIG (reference sequence). This CDR3 is 14 amino acids long. CDR3 sequence: CAWRRAWNSYEQYF. The CDR3 DNA is TGTGCCTGGAGGAGGGCCTGGAACTCCTACGAGCAGTACTTC.

This chain uses TRBV28 with TRBJ2-1; a weak D match, TRBD2 (6 bases). Between the trimmed V and J ends, which lost 4 bases and 5 bases, there was a span of 15 bases. The CDR3 is 15 residues long. Germline CDR1 reads MDHEN; CDR2 reads SYDVKM. The CDR3 protein is CASSSSGRPDNEQFF. In DNA form, the CDR3 reads TGTGCCAGCAGTTCATCCGGGAGACCTGACAATGAGCAGTTCTTC. Full variable domain (rest looked up from reference TRBV28 and TRBJ2-1): DVKVTQSSRYLVKRTGEKVFLECVQDMDHENMFWYRQDPGLGLRLIYFSYDVKMKEKGDIPEGYSVSREKKERFSLILESASTNQTSMYLCASSSSGRPDNEQFFGPGTRLTVL.

The gene calls are TRBV11-2 and TRBJ2-3; 13 positions agree with TRBD2. This CDR3 has 16 amino acids. Germline V CDR1 and CDR2: SGHAT, FQNNGV. V lost 4 bases, J lost 2 bases, and 3 bases stayed unmatched. CDR3 DNA: TGTGCCAGCAGCTGGGGGACTAGCGGGACCACAGATACGCAGTATTTT. It codes for CASSWGTSGTTDTQYF.

The genes are TRBV28 and TRBJ2-7; TRBD2 agrees at 10 bases. There are 15 residues in the CDR3. Germline assignment: CDR1 MDHEN and CDR2 SYDVKM. J lost 5 bases, V lost 2 bases, and 6 bases had no gene match. CDR3 nucleotide sequence: TGTGCCAGCAGTTTAAGGCTAGCGGGAGTCCACGAGCAGTACTTC. As protein: CASSLRLAGVHEQYF.

J is TRBJ1-2 and V is TRBV5-6; the D is unclear. V was shortened by 0 bases and J by 3 bases, with 6 bases between the two germline ends. Germline V gene lookup returns CDR1 SGHDT and CDR2 YYEEEE. This CDR3 contains 13 residues. This CDR3 reads CASSLDLDYGYTF. The CDR3 region has the DNA TGTGCCAGCAGCTTGGATCTCGACTATGGCTACACCTTC. Variable domain in full (rest from reference TRBV5-6 and TRBJ1-2): DAGVTQSPTHLIKTRGQQVTLRCSPKSGHDTVSWYQQALGQGPQFIFQYYEEEERQRGNFPDRFSGHQFPNYSSELNVNALLLGDSALYLCASSLDLDYGYTFGSGTRLTVV.

The chain is built from TRBV5-1 and TRBJ2-1; D may be TRBD2 (6 bases). The CDR3 covers 17 residues. CDR1 is SGHRS, CDR2 YFSETQ, per germline. V was trimmed by 4 bases and J by 4 bases, leaving 21 bases between them. CDR3 bases: TGCGCCAGCAGCCCGGAGGGACTTGCGTTGAGTTACAATGAGCAGTTCTTC. Translated, it gives CASSPEGLALSYNEQFF.

This CDR3 reads CSSDYQETQYF. The DNA for the CDR3 is TGCAGTTCGGACTACCAAGAGACCCAGTACTTC. V usage is TRBV20-1 and J usage is TRBJ2-5, with a tentative D call TRBD2 (5 bases). The V end lost 8 bases, the J end lost 0 bases, and 7 bases lay between the germline ends. The germline V gene has CDR1 DFQATT and CDR2 SNEGSKA (reference sequence). This CDR3 spans 11 amino acids.

The chain couples TRBV28 to TRBJ2-7; 7 positions match TRBD1. This CDR3 has 15 residues. The V segment lost 7 bases and the J segment 2 bases; nucleotides outside the gene matches: 11. The germline gives CDR1 MDHEN, CDR2 SYDVKM. Here the CDR3 reads CASTLLRDRAYEQYF. The CDR3 nucleotides read TGTGCCAGCACCCTACTCCGGGACAGAGCCTACGAGCAGTACTTC.

J is TRBJ2-3 and V is TRBV5-1; a possible D gene is TRBD1 (6 bases). The CDR3 is 14 amino acids. From germline, CDR1 is SGHRS and CDR2 YFSETQ. The V end lost 5 bases, the J end lost 0 bases, and 10 bases lay between the germline ends. The CDR3 nucleotides read TGCGCCAGCAGGTCTGACAGGAGCACAGATACGCAGTATTTT. It translates to CASRSDRSTDTQYF.